This T cell receptor beta chain was observed in a study of beta chain features in type 1 diabetes (dated by TCRdb to 2016 to 2019). Looking at the study overall: No differences in mean age, gender distribution, total cell number or subset yield were found between patients and healthy donors. Naive and central memory subsets were obtained from all 30 or so donors, but regulatory and stem cell-like memory subsets were isolated from only 8 patients and 8 healthy donors. A total of about 99,000,000 sorted cells were examined across all samples, and RNA yield correlated strongly with the number of cells per subset. In the study, recently diagnosed type 1 diabetes patients and matched healthy donors were compared on the TCRB repertoires of their sorted circulating CD4+ T cell subsets. Summary of the overall study and its limitations: Because cDNA rather than genomic DNA was sequenced, highly expressing activated cells could have been over-represented, although no difference in activation and CD3 levels was found between groups. In all four CD4+ subsets, TCRB CDR3 length was moderately but significantly shorter in type 1 diabetes patients. Shorter templates might be favored by PCR, yet because patient and control samples were amplified and corrected together, any such skew would affect both groups equally. Fewer insertions and more nucleotide deletions at VDJ recombination sites were observed in patients with type 1 diabetes, implying thymic rearrangement abnormalities. Naive, central memory and regulatory TCRB repertoires appeared to be more similar among patients than among healthy donors. Because small numbers of individuals were included in the HLA sub-analyses, any influence of HLA type on TCRB rearrangement was left unresolved.

From each donor, a single peripheral blood sample of about 116 mL on average was drawn into heparinised tubes. Naive, central memory, regulatory and stem cell-like memory CD4+ T cells were sorted on a BD FACSAria II using a panel including CD45RO, CCR7, CD25, CD127, CD95 and CD27. A purity above 98% was achieved for all sorted populations. PBMCs were isolated right away by Lymphoprep density gradient centrifugation and were stained directly, without culture. To minimize batch effects, samples were stained and sorted in pairs, one healthy donor with one patient per experiment. Counted from cysteine to phenylalanine, this CDR3 has 13 amino acids. The DNA shown is the 39-base CDR3, in frame from base 1. The germline V gene gives CDR1 as SNHLY and CDR2 as FYNNEI. V gives up 7 bases and J gives up 5 bases, and the segment between their germline ends measures 12 bases. This clone was seen a few times. Its antigen is not yet known. No base-level quality is on record; no much larger clone is a single base apart.

All of the isolated RNA was reverse transcribed with the High Capacity cDNA Reverse Transcription Kit, so expressed TCRB transcripts were sequenced. Naive, central memory and regulatory T cell samples underwent deep immunoSEQ sequencing, averaging around 3.7 million total reads per sample. After sorted cells were lysed in RLT buffer, RNA was extracted with DNase-treated RNeasy Micro or Mini kits, with the choice depending on cell number. To prevent cross-contamination, every cell subset was processed on its own, while patient and healthy donor samples were processed together. TCRB sequences were amplified from cDNA with the immunoSEQ multiplex PCR, producing 87-bp fragments spanning the CDR3 region. Sequencing of the amplicons was done on the Illumina HiSeq platform. As for how the authors treated the data: Synthetic template baselines were used to correct PCR bias computationally, reads within Hamming distance 2 were collapsed, and singletons that could not be merged were discarded. Reads were aligned against IMGT to assign V, D and J genes, CDR3 length and insertions or deletions at six rearrangement sites. Within each subset, clonotype counts were normalized to the number of sorted cells before true diversity and Gini coefficients were calculated with the tcR R package. The overlap coefficient, calculated on TCRB nucleotide sequences, was used to measure repertoire sharing. Out-of-frame TCRB sequences from naive cells were analyzed as a proxy for the pre-selection repertoire. Here the immuneACCESS table is served through TCRdb, limited to in-frame sequences with V and J called. Missing clones are a known gap in these copies; in checked studies unresolved V genes cover under half, and the rest lacks a known reason. From that table come the V and J calls and clone size; the DNA was used to work out D and trimming. In this sample the table shows about 370,000 clones, around 15% of which occur a single time. The ten largest clones add up to under 0.02% of the sample.

The rearrangement combines TRBV2 with TRBJ2-1, with a weak D call of TRBD2 (6 bases match). Sequenced sample: naive CD4+ T cells from blood. Explained via the paper, the cell subset or site label denotes: true naive CD4+ T cells. This TCR came from a young woman in good health. The CDR3 here reads CASTGRRDNEQFF. The DNA sequence is TGTGCCAGCACGGGAAGGAGGGACAATGAGCAGTTCTTC.